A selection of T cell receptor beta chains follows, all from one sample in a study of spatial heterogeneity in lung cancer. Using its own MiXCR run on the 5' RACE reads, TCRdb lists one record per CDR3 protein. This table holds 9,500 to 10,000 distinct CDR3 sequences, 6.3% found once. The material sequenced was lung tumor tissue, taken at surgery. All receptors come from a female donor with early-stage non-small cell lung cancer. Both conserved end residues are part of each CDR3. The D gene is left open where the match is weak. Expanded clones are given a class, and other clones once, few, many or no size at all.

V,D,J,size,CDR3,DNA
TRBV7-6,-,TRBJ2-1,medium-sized,CASSLGFPQGEQFF,TGTGCCAGCAGCTTAGGATTCCCCCAGGGTGAGCAGTTCTTC
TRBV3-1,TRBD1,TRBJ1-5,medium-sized,CASSRNRDRGQDQPQHF,TGTGCCAGCAGCCGCAACCGGGACAGGGGGCAGGATCAGCCCCAGCATTTT
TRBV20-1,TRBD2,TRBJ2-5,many,CSERRGETQYF,TGCAGTGAGAGGCGGGGGGAGACCCAGTACTTC
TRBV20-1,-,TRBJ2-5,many,CSAQHQETQYF,TGCAGTGCTCAACACCAAGAGACCCAGTACTTC
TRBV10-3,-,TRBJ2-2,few,CAISEAGTLGTGELFF,TGTGCCATCAGTGAGGCGGGGACTCTTGGAACCGGGGAGCTGTTTTTT
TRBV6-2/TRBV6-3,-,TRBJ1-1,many,CASSYATSEAFF,TGTGCCAGCAGTTACGCGACCTCTGAAGCTTTCTTT
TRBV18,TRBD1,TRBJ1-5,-,CASSAGTGFNQPQHF,TGTGCCAGCTCAGCCGGGACAGGGTTCAATCAGCCCCAGCATTTT
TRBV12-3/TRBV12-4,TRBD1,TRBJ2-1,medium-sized,CASSTGGGDEQFF,TGTGCCAGCAGCACAGGGGGCGGAGATGAGCAGTTCTTC
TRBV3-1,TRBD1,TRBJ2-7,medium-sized,CASSPTGGAYEQYF,TGTGCCAGCAGCCCGACAGGGGGCGCCTACGAGCAGTACTTC
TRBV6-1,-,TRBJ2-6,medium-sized,CASSEATAASGANVLTF,TGTGCCAGCAGTGAAGCGACGGCCGCCTCTGGGGCCAACGTCCTGACTTTC
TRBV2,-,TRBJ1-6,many,CASSEEGVISYSPLHF,TGTGCCAGCAGTGAGGAAGGGGTCATATCGTATTCACCCCTCCACTTT
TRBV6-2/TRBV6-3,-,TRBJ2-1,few,CASSYQAGQFF,TGTGCCAGCAGTTACCAGGCTGGGCAGTTCTTC
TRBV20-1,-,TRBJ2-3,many,CSARDRVRAYTDTQYF,TGCAGTGCTAGAGATCGGGTGCGGGCCTACACAGATACGCAGTATTTT
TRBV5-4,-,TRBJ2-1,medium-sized,CASSRDIFSYNEQFF,TGTGCCAGCAGCCGTGACATATTCTCCTACAATGAGCAGTTCTTC
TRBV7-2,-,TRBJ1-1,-,CASKVMNTEAFF,TGTGCCAGCAAGGTTATGAACACTGAAGCTTTCTTT
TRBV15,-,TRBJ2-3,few,CATSRDSGAPDTQYF,TGTGCCACCAGCAGAGATAGTGGGGCGCCAGATACGCAGTATTTT
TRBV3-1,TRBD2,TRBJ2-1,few,CASSRLGTSGRTGEFF,TGTGCCAGCAGCCGACTCGGGACTAGCGGGAGGACGGGGGAGTTCTTC
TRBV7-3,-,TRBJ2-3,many,CASSPVADHTDTQYF,TGTGCCAGCAGCCCTGTGGCGGACCACACAGATACGCAGTATTTT
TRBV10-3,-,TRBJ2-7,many,CASRGGFGYEQYF,TGTGCCTCGAGGGGGGGTTTCGGTTACGAGCAGTACTTC
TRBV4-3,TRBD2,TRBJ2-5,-,CASSSQRGGPWLQETQYF,TGCGCCAGCAGCTCTCAGCGGGGGGGGCCTTGGTTACAAGAGACCCAGTACTTC
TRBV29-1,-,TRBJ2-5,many,CSLRGADETQYF,TGCAGCCTTCGGGGGGCAGACGAGACCCAGTACTTC
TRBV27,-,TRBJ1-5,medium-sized,CATGRDQPQHF,TGTGCCACCGGCCGGGATCAGCCCCAGCATTTT
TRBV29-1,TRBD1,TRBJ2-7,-,CSVVPGGTTYEQYF,TGCAGCGTCGTCCCAGGGGGTACGACCTACGAGCAGTACTTC
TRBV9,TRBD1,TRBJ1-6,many,CASSNGQGVRSPLHF,TGTGCCAGCAGCAATGGACAGGGAGTGAGGTCACCCCTCCACTTT
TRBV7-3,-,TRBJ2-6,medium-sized,CASSQNRARGANVLTF,TGTGCCAGCAGCCAAAACAGGGCACGGGGGGCCAACGTCCTGACTTTC
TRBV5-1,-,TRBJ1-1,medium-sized,CASSLDSAVNTEAFF,TGCGCCAGCAGCTTGGACAGCGCGGTGAACACTGAAGCTTTCTTT
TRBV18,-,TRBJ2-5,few,CASSQAETQYF,TGTGCCAGCTCCCAGGCAGAGACCCAGTACTTC
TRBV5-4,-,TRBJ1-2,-,CASSFWGAAGYTF,TGTGCCAGCAGCTTTTGGGGGGCGGCTGGCTACACCTTC
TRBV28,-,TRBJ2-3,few,CASSSPPQDTQYF,TGTGCCAGCAGTTCCCCGCCCCAGGATACGCAGTATTTT
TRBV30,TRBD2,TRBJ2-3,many,CAWAPSGLAGGVTDTQYF,TGTGCCTGGGCACCTTCGGGACTAGCGGGAGGGGTAACAGATACGCAGTATTTT
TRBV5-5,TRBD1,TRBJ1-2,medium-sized,CASSSGGADYGYTF,TGTGCCAGCAGCTCAGGGGGCGCGGACTATGGCTACACCTTC
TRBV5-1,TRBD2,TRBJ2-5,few,CASSWGTSGSGETQYF,TGCGCCAGCAGCTGGGGGACTAGCGGGAGTGGAGAGACCCAGTACTTC
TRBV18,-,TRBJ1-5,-,CASSPGTLPQPQHF,TGTGCCAGCTCCCCCGGGACCCTTCCTCAGCCCCAGCATTTT
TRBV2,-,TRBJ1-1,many,CASSEFSVNTEAFF,TGTGCCAGCAGTGAATTTTCGGTAAACACTGAAGCTTTCTTT
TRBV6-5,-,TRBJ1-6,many,CASRGTTNSPLHF,TGTGCCAGCAGGGGGACAACGAATTCACCCCTCCACTTT
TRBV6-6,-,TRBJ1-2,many,CASSYSGQPYGYTF,TGTGCCAGCAGTTACTCGGGGCAGCCCTATGGCTACACCTTC
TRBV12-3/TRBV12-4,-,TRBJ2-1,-,CASSSGQGLYNEQFF,TGTGCCAGCAGTAGTGGCCAGGGGTTATACAATGAGCAGTTCTTC
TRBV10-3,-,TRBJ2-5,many,CAINSRGPDQETQYF,TGTGCCATCAATTCCCGGGGGCCCGACCAAGAGACCCAGTACTTC
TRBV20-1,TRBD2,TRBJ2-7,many,CSTGGTTAYEQYF,TGCAGTACCGGAGGGACTACAGCCTACGAGCAGTACTTC
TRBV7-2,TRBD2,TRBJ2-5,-,CASSLGSSGKQETQYF,TGTGCCAGCAGCTTAGGATCTAGCGGGAAGCAAGAGACCCAGTACTTC
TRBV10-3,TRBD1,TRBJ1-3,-,CAIKQGAGNTIYF,TGTGCCATCAAACAGGGGGCTGGAAACACCATATATTTT
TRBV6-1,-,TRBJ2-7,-,CASDRTVLTYEQYF,TGTGCCAGCGATCGGACAGTCTTAACCTACGAGCAGTACTTC
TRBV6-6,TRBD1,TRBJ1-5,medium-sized,CASSPGTAYNQPQHF,TGTGCCAGCAGTCCCGGGACAGCTTATAATCAGCCCCAGCATTTT
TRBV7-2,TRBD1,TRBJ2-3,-,CASSPEDRAFDTQYF,TGTGCCAGCAGCCCGGAGGACAGGGCATTTGATACGCAGTATTTT
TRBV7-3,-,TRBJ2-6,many,CASSSDYSGANVLTF,TGTGCCAGCAGCTCGGACTACTCTGGGGCCAACGTCCTGACTTTC
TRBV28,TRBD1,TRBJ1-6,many,CASINRGPSPLHF,TGTGCCAGCATTAACAGGGGCCCTTCACCCCTCCACTTT
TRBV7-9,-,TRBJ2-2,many,CASSFSGNTGELFF,TGTGCCAGCAGCTTTTCAGGGAACACCGGGGAGCTGTTTTTT
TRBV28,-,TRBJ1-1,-,CASSFAQKQAFF,TGTGCCAGCAGTTTCGCGCAAAAACAAGCTTTCTTT
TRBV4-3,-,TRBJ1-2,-,CASSPGPGGYGYTF,TGCGCCAGCAGCCCAGGTCCTGGGGGTTATGGCTACACCTTC
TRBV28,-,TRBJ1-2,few,CASSSTGRYGYTF,TGTGCCAGCAGCTCCACAGGACGCTATGGCTACACCTTC
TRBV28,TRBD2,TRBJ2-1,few,CASSLLAGGMNNEQFF,TGTGCCAGCAGTTTACTAGCGGGGGGGATGAACAATGAGCAGTTCTTC
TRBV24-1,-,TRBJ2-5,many,CATSEQETQYF,TGTGCCACCAGTGAACAAGAGACCCAGTACTTC
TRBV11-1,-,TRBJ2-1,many,CASSRLGGVRDEQFF,TGTGCCAGCAGCCGGCTCGGAGGGGTAAGGGATGAGCAGTTCTTC
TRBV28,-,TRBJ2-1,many,CASRTRDPSSYNEQFF,TGTGCCAGCAGGACCCGGGACCCAAGCTCCTACAATGAGCAGTTCTTC
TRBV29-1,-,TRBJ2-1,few,CSARAGPEQFF,TGCAGCGCCCGGGCCGGTCCTGAGCAGTTCTTC
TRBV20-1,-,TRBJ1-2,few,CSARGVGYGYTF,TGCAGTGCTAGAGGCGTAGGCTATGGCTACACCTTC
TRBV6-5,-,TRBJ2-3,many,CASSPVRPDTQYF,TGTGCCAGCAGTCCGGTTAGGCCAGATACGCAGTATTTT
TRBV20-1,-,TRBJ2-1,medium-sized,CSVSEYNEQFF,TGCAGTGTAAGCGAGTACAATGAGCAGTTCTTC
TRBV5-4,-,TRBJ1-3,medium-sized,CASSLQQGLLGNTIYF,TGTGCCAGCAGCTTACAACAGGGTTTGTTGGGAAACACCATATATTTT